This is a list of T cell receptor beta chains from one sample in a study of T cell responses to AZD1222 COVID-19 vaccine. Method: immunoSEQ multiplex PCR; TCRdb's copy keeps in-frame clones and lacks some. The data contain some 200,000 clones, 85% to 95% of them singletons. The sample here was peripheral blood, taken 28 days after the second AZD1222 dose. The receptors were gathered from an adult who received the AZD1222 COVID-19 vaccine. Each CDR3 is given without its conserved first and last residue.

j_call v_call cdr3_aa
TRBJ1-5 TRBV6-5 ASRIESNQPQH
TRBJ2-2 TRBV19 ASSIQGATNTGELF
TRBJ2-7 TRBV7-2 ASSLPRRYEQY
TRBJ2-3 TRBV5-1 ASSLALAGGTDTQY
TRBJ1-3 TRBV3-1/TRBV3-2 ASSQQGSLGNTIY
TRBJ2-3 TRBV4-3 ASSHGQGGGDTQY
TRBJ1-2 TRBV20-1 SAQRGYGYT
TRBJ2-5 TRBV19 ASRDRGRGETQY
TRBJ1-5 TRBV7-9 ASSLAGIGNQPQH
TRBJ1-3 TRBV6-5 ASSYSTDPVYTIY
TRBJ1-2 TRBV28 ASSLPGGNYGYT
TRBJ2-7 TRBV5-1 ASSLEAGGYEQY
TRBJ1-2 TRBV27 ASSLAPGQVFGYT
TRBJ1-1 TRBV18 ASSPSNRKNTEAF
TRBJ1-2 TRBV3-1/TRBV3-2 ASSRIGQGANHGYT
TRBJ1-2 TRBV29-1 SVPSGQNYGYT
TRBJ2-7 TRBV7-8 ASSPGDWDYAYEQY
TRBJ1-2 TRBV5-4 ASSLAGTGHGYT
TRBJ2-3 TRBV5-1 ASSNLGSTDTQY
TRBJ1-2 TRBV4-1 ASSQEGTGGFSDYGYT
TRBJ2-5 TRBV5-1 ATRDNQETQY
TRBJ1-6 TRBV10-2 ASSTTGFGNSPLH
TRBJ1-6 TRBV5-1 ASSLGQNINSPLH
TRBJ2-1 TRBV3-1/TRBV3-2 ASSQKPGQGYNEQF
TRBJ1-1 TRBV6-5 ASSSGPNTEAF
TRBJ1-2 TRBV5-1 ASSLVVNYGYT
TRBJ2-7 TRBV7-8 ASSRSVYRDYEQY
TRBJ2-1 TRBV27 ASRPRPLAGGPNEQF